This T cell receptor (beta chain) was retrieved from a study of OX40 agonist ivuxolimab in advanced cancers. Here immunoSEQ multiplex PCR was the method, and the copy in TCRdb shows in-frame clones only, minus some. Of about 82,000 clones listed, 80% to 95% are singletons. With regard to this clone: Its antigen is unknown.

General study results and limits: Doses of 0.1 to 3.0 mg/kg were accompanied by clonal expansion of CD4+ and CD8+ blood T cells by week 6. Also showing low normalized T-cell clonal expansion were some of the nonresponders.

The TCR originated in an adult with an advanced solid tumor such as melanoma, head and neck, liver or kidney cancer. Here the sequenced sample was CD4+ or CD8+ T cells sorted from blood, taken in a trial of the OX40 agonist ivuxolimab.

CDR3 loop: CASSKDGGALRDSEAFF. CDR3 sequence (DNA): TGTGCCAGCAGCAAAGATGGAGGGGCCCTCAGGGACTCTGAAGCTTTCTTT. This chain connects TRBV21-1 to TRBJ1-1. TRBV21-1 constitutes a pseudogene. The CDR3 is 17 amino acids.